This passage covers 29 T cell receptor beta chains from one sample sequenced in a study of blood T cells in healthy people across ages. It was with a sample-barcoded 5' primer and a J-beta primer mix that a second PCR of about 6 to 12 cycles was run. TCRdb re-called the 5' RACE reads through MiXCR, storing one row per CDR3 protein. The table has roughly 1.9 million distinct CDR3 sequences, 39% seen once. Sequenced input: blood. Receptors were obtained from a human donor in good health.

The J gene is TRBJ2-7, the V gene TRBV7-9, with unresolved D. The CDR3 is made up of 13 amino acids. The germline V gene has CDR1 SEHNR and CDR2 FQNEAQ (reference sequence). Trimming shortened V by 2 bases and J by 5 bases, and 10 bases separated the two germline ends. The CDR3: CASSLYETHEQYF. CDR3 DNA: TGTGCCAGCAGCTTATATGAAACCCACGAGCAGTACTTC.

The J gene is TRBJ2-1, the V gene TRBV29-1, with D perhaps TRBD2 (6 bases). Germline V CDR1 and CDR2: SQVTM, ANQGSEA. V was pared by 4 bases and J by 2 bases, with 9 bases between. The CDR3 is 13 amino acids. For the CDR3, the DNA is TGCAGCGTTGTGGGACTTGCCTACAATGAGCAGTTCTTC. Translation: CSVVGLAYNEQFF.

This sequence joins TRBV4-2 and TRBJ1-2; D is perhaps TRBD1 (6 bases). Germline assignment: CDR1 LGHNA and CDR2 YNFKEQ. This CDR3 is 14 amino acids long. V lost 4 bases, J lost 6 bases, and 15 bases lay in between. CDR3 loop: CASSLPTGTNGYTF. In nucleotides, the CDR3 is TGTGCCAGCAGCCTCCCGACAGGAACAAATGGCTACACCTTC.

In the case of this clonotype: Compared with germline, one end of the junction differs, possibly owing to a read error. This chain connects TRBV7-2 to TRBJ2-5, with D perhaps being TRBD1 or TRBD2 (5 bases each). The J call may not be correct, given that the DNA end is closer to TRBJ2-7. The CDR3 length is 13 residues. Germline V gives CDR1 SGHTA, CDR2 FQGNSA. The CDR3 coding sequence is TGTGCCTGCAGCTTAGAGGGGAGCTACGAGCAGTACTTC. It yields the protein CACSLEGSYEQYF.

This clonotype has just a few counts. The V and J genes are TRBV29-1 and TRBJ2-7, with TRBD1 matching over 9 bases. Germline assignment: CDR1 SQVTM and CDR2 ANQGSEA. The CDR3 has 13 amino acids. The V gene end was trimmed by 4 bases and the J gene end by 4 bases; junction bases not matched to a gene: 5. The CDR3: CSVVGDRGYEQYF. The CDR3 DNA reads TGCAGCGTTGTAGGTGACAGGGGGTACGAGCAGTACTTC.

The V gene is TRBV3-1, the J gene TRBJ2-7, with D unresolved. Per the germline V gene, CDR1 is LGHDT and CDR2 is YNNKEL (reference sequence). The CDR3 loop spans 15 amino acids. V was trimmed by 1 base and J by 0 bases, leaving 10 bases between them. CDR3 protein: CASSQVLLTSYEQYF. The CDR3 DNA reads TGTGCCAGCAGCCAAGTCTTGCTGACCTCCTACGAGCAGTACTTC.

With respect to this clonotype: At one end, the junction sequence differs from germline, possibly due to a read error. V gene TRBV7-2 combines with J gene TRBJ2-3, with D perhaps matching TRBD2 (7 bases). Germline CDR1 and CDR2: SGHTA and FQGNSA. The CDR3 sequence is 15 residues long. CDR3 nucleotide sequence: TGTGCCAGCAGCTTAGGAGGGGGGGCCCCAGATGCGCAGTATTTT. Its protein is CASSLGGGAPDAQYF.

The V gene is TRBV15, the J gene TRBJ2-2; D is perhaps TRBD1 (5 bases). V lost 1 base and J lost 3, with 12 bases in between. CDR1 and CDR2 (germline): LNHNV, YYDKDF (reference sequence). This CDR3 has 16 amino acids. CDR3 coding DNA: TGTGCCACCAGCAGAGTTAAGGGGATGGACACCGGGGAGCTGTTTTTT. Amino acids: CATSRVKGMDTGELFF.

V usage is TRBV29-1 and J usage is TRBJ2-1; D is ambiguous. The CDR3 is made up of 13 amino acids. The V end was cut by 4 bases, the J end by 5 bases, with 12 bases between. Germline CDR1 SQVTM, CDR2 ANQGSEA. As DNA, the CDR3 is TGCAGCGTTGCGAAACTGAACAACAATGAGCAGTTCTTC. Amino acid sequence: CSVAKLNNNEQFF.

The chain combines TRBV12-3 or TRBV12-4 with TRBJ2-1; D is tentatively TRBD1 or TRBD2 (7 bases each). The CDR3 loop spans 12 amino acids. V gave up 8 bases and J gave up 8 bases, with 13 bases separating them. The CDR3 spells CASGGGGDEQFF. In nucleotides, the CDR3 is TGTGCCAGCGGGGGAGGGGGCGATGAGCAGTTCTTC.

This chain joins TRBV7-2 and TRBJ2-1; TRBD2 matches at 9 bases. Germline V gene sequence: CDR1 SGHTA, CDR2 FQGNSA. Losses at the gene ends were 2 bases for V and 9 bases for J; bases not matched to a gene: 14. The CDR3 sequence is 17 residues long. The CDR3 region has the DNA TGTGCCAGCAGCTTATGGTCCGCGGGGGGGCCATATAGTGAGCAGTTCTTC. It is translated as CASSLWSAGGPYSEQFF. The full variable domain, completed using reference TRBV7-2 and TRBJ2-1, is GAGVSQSPSNKVTEKGKDVELRCDPISGHTALYWYRQSLGQGLEFLIYFQGNSAPDKSGLPSDRFSAERTGGSVSTLTIQRTQQEDSAVYLCASSLWSAGGPYSEQFFGPGTRLTVL.

This clonotype appeared many times. This chain uses TRBV4-3 with TRBJ2-7; 9 bases fit TRBD1. The J call may be in error: the DNA end matches TRBJ2-5 better. Germline CDR1 LGHNA, CDR2 YSLEER. CDR3 size: 14 residues. This CDR3 reads CASSPDRGLKTQYF. CDR3 coding DNA: TGCGCCAGCAGCCCAGACAGGGGGTTAAAGACCCAGTACTTC.

This clonotype has more than one count but fewer than ten. The chain has TRBV9 and TRBJ2-4; D possibly corresponds to TRBD2 (5 bases). The better agreement between TRBJ2-5 and the DNA end casts doubt on the J call. CDR1 and CDR2 (germline): SGDLS, YYNGEE. There are 15 residues in the CDR3. CDR3 residues: CASSVDISEGETQYF. In DNA form, the CDR3 reads TGTGCCAGCAGCGTAGATATCTCCGAGGGAGAGACCCAGTACTTC.

This clonotype was seen a handful of times. The chain combines TRBV5-6 with TRBJ2-7, with D perhaps TRBD1 (6 bases). The V end lost 3 bases, the J end lost 3 bases, and 19 bases lay between the germline ends. This CDR3 is 16 amino acids long. Looked up from germline, CDR1 is SGHDT and CDR2 is YYEEEE. This chain's CDR3 is CASSSPSDSPIYEQYF. The CDR3, as DNA: TGTGCCAGCAGCTCACCATCGGACAGCCCAATCTACGAGCAGTACTTC. Based on the CDR3 plus reference TRBV5-6 and TRBJ2-7, the full variable domain is DAGVTQSPTHLIKTRGQQVTLRCSPKSGHDTVSWYQQALGQGPQFIFQYYEEEERQRGNFPDRFSGHQFPNYSSELNVNALLLGDSALYLCASSSPSDSPIYEQYFGPGTRLTVT.

The rearrangement joins TRBV20-1 to TRBJ1-2; tentatively, D is TRBD1 (5 bases). Between the trimmed V and J ends, which lost 1 base and 3 bases, there was a span of 12 bases. Germline V lookup: CDR1 DFQATT, CDR2 SNEGSKA (reference sequence). The CDR3 contains 14 residues. This CDR3 is CSARVGTGDYGYTF. CDR3 nucleotides: TGCAGTGCTAGAGTTGGCACAGGTGACTATGGCTACACCTTC.

At least ten counts were recorded for this clonotype. Here the CDR3 reads CSVDGYPTSHQKGEQYF. The DNA for the CDR3 is TGCAGCGTTGATGGGTATCCGACATCCCACCAGAAGGGCGAGCAGTACTTC. The J gene is TRBJ2-4, the V gene TRBV29-1; no clear D gene. The J call may be mistaken, given a closer DNA end match to TRBJ2-7. Per germline, CDR1 SQVTM and CDR2 ANQGSEA. The CDR3 has 17 residues.

The chain recombines TRBV7-8 with TRBJ2-5, with D maybe TRBD1 (6 bases). The CDR3 has 16 residues. CDR1 is SGHVS and CDR2 is FQNEAQ in the germline V gene. V shed 2 bases and J shed 4 bases, with 17 bases lying between them. The CDR3 loop reads CASSLLPTTGIETQYF. The DNA of the CDR3 is TGTGCCAGCAGCTTACTCCCAACTACAGGGATAGAGACCCAGTACTTC.

The chain has TRBV7-9 and TRBJ1-4; tentative D call: TRBD1 (5 bases). Trimming removed 4 bases at V and 7 bases at J, with 13 bases between. In germline, CDR1 is SEHNR, CDR2 FQNEAQ (reference sequence). This CDR3 has 14 amino acids. The CDR3: CASSSHSRGEKLFF. CDR3 coding DNA: TGTGCCAGCAGCTCACACAGTAGGGGTGAAAAACTGTTTTTT.

The DNA of the CDR3 is TGTGCCAGCTGGGCCAGGCGCGAGCAGTACTTC. Protein product: CASWARREQYF. The chain is built from TRBV2 and TRBJ2-7; D is undetermined. The V gene lost 8 bases and the J gene lost 6 bases, with 11 bases spanning the gap. CDR3 size: 11 residues. From germline, CDR1 is SNHLY and CDR2 FYNNEI.

This clonotype was counted a single time. V usage is TRBV10-3 and J usage is TRBJ1-2; the match to TRBD1 covers 8 bases. J gave up 8 bases and V 1 base, and 12 bases lay outside the gene matches. This CDR3 comprises 16 residues. CDR1 and CDR2 from the germline V gene are ENHRY and SYGVKD. The CDR3 nucleotides are TGTGCCATCAGTGAGTTTCAGGGGGCGCTTCGAGGAGGCTACACCTTC. Encoded protein: CAISEFQGALRGGYTF.

This clonotype occurred a few times. J is TRBJ2-7 and V is TRBV20-1; no reliable D call. The CDR3 runs 15 residues. The ends were cut back, 2 bases at V and 5 bases at J, with 19 bases in the middle. The germline CDR1 and CDR2 sequences are DFQATT and SNEGSKA (reference sequence). The CDR3 protein is CSARRSTTKRDEQYF. In DNA form, the CDR3 reads TGCAGTGCTAGACGGTCAACAACAAAACGGGACGAGCAGTACTTC.

The chain has TRBV11-3 and TRBJ1-4, with D possibly matching TRBD1 (6 bases). V was clipped by 2 bases and J by 3 bases, with 13 bases between them. Germline values: CDR1 SGHNT, CDR2 YENEEA. The CDR3 contains 16 residues. DNA of the CDR3: TGTGCCAGCAGCTTAACCCTTGACAGGTCTAATGAAAAACTGTTTTTT. Its protein product is CASSLTLDRSNEKLFF.

J is TRBJ2-4 and V is TRBV20-1; D is perhaps TRBD2 (7 bases). The CDR3 length is 13 residues. The V gene's germline CDR1 is DFQATT and CDR2 SNEGSKA (reference sequence). Trimming removed 4 bases at V and 6 bases at J, with 13 bases between. CDR3 loop: CSATAGAGNIQYF. The DNA for the CDR3 is TGCAGTGCTACCGCGGGGGCCGGAAACATTCAGTACTTC.

In regard to this clonotype: A read error may account for a junction end that differs from germline. The chain uses TRBV10-3 and TRBJ2-4; D perhaps matches TRBD2 (6 bases). CDR1 ENHRY and CDR2 SYGVKD come from the germline V gene. The CDR3 length is 13 residues. CDR3: CAISALAKNIQNF. The CDR3 DNA sequence: TGTGCCATCAGTGCACTAGCCAAAAACATTCAGAACTTC.

The rearrangement links TRBV28 to TRBJ1-5, with no clear D. The CDR3 is 19 residues long. Trimming cost V 6 bases and J 0 bases, with 24 bases left between them. The germline V gene encodes CDR1 MDHEN and CDR2 SYDVKM. The DNA for the CDR3 is TGTGCCAGCAGCACCATGACTGCATTCAATTTGCTTAGCAATCAGCCCCAGCATTTT. The encoded protein is CASSTMTAFNLLSNQPQHF.

This clonotype was seen only once. The rearrangement links TRBV6-2 or TRBV6-3 to TRBJ2-7; D ambiguous. Trimming pared 7 bases from V and 2 bases from J, leaving 18 bases between. In germline, CDR1 is MNHEY, CDR2 SVGEGT. The CDR3 length is 15 residues. This chain's CDR3 is CASTLPGPLTYEQYF. The CDR3 bases are TGTGCCAGCACTTTACCCGGGCCTCTTACCTACGAGCAGTACTTC.

V gene TRBV9 combines with J gene TRBJ2-1, with TRBD1 matching 7 bases. Germline CDR1 and CDR2: SGDLS and YYNGEE. The CDR3 contains 11 residues. With 9 bases clipped from V and 9 bases from J, the junction kept 6 bases outside the gene matches. CDR3 region: CANLTGLEQFF. CDR3 in DNA: TGTGCCAATTTGACAGGGCTTGAGCAGTTCTTC.

The gene calls are TRBV10-3 and TRBJ2-7, with D maybe TRBD1 (5 bases). V shed 6 bases and J shed 4 bases, with 13 bases lying between them. The germline V gene has CDR1 ENHRY and CDR2 SYGVKD. The CDR3 loop spans 13 amino acids. CDR3 coding DNA: TGTGCCATCAGGATGACAGAGAAGTACGAGCAGTACTTC. Residues: CAIRMTEKYEQYF.

The chain is built from TRBV9 and TRBJ1-5; D not resolved. Germline CDR1 SGDLS, CDR2 YYNGEE. V dropped 2 bases and J dropped 8 bases, with 14 bases sitting between them. This CDR3 has 14 residues. CDR3 in amino acids: CASSVGPEGKPQHF. The CDR3 DNA follows: TGTGCCAGCAGCGTGGGCCCCGAGGGTAAGCCCCAGCATTTT.